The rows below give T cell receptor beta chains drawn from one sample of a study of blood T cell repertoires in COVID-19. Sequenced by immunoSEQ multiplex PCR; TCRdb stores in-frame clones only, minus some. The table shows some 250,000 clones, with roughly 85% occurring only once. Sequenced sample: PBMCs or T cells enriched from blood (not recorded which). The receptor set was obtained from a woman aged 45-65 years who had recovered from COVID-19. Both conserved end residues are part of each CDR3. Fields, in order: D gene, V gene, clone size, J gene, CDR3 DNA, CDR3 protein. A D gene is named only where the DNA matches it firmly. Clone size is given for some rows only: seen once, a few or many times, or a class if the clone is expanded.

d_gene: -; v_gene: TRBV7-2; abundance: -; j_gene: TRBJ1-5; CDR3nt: TGTGCCAGCTCACCTTGGGGCCGGCAGAGCAATCAGCCCCAGCATTTT; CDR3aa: CASSPWGRQSNQPQHF
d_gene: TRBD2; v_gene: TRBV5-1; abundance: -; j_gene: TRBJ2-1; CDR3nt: TGCGCCAGCAGCTTGGGGCTAGCGGGAATCAATGAGCAGTTCTTC; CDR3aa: CASSLGLAGINEQFF
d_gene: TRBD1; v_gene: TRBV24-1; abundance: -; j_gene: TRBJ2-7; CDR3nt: TGTGCCACCAGTGATTTAAGACAGGGGTTTTTGAAGCAGTACTTC; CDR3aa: CATSDLRQGFLKQYF
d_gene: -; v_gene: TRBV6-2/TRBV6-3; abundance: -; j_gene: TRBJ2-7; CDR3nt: TGTGCCAGCAGTTACTCGATTGAGGCCTCCTACGAGCAGTACTTC; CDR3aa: CASSYSIEASYEQYF
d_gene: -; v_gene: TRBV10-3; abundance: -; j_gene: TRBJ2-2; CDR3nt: TGTGCCATCAACGCCAGGGGCACCGGGGAGCTGTTTTTT; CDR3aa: CAINARGTGELFF
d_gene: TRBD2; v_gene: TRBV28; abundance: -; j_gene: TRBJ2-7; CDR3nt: TGTGCCAGCAGTGCACCGGGACTAGCGGTCTACGAGCAGTACTTC; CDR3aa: CASSAPGLAVYEQYF
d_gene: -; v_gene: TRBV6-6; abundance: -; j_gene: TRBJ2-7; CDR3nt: TGTGCCAGCAGCCATATGAACAGCGAGCAGTACTTC; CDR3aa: CASSHMNSEQYF
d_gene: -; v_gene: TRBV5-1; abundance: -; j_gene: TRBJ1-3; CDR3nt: TGCGCCAGCAGCTTGGCAGGGACAGGAAACACCATATATTTT; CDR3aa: CASSLAGTGNTIYF
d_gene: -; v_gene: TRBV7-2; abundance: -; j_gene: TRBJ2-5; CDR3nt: TGTGCCAGCAGCTTTGGGAGACAAGAGACCCAGTACTTC; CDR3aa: CASSFGRQETQYF
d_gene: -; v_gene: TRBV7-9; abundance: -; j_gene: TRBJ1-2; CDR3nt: TGTGCCAGCAGCCTCCCCCTAGCTCATGGCTACACCTTC; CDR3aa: CASSLPLAHGYTF
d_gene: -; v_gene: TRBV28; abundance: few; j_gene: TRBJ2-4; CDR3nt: TGTGCCAGCAGTTTATGGACAGCGACTGGTGGGGCCAAAAACATTCAGTACTTC; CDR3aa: CASSLWTATGGAKNIQYF
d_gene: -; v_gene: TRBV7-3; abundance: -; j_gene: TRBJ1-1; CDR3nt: TGTGCCAGCAGCTTAAACCAGGGGCTTACTGAAGCTTTCTTT; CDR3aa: CASSLNQGLTEAFF
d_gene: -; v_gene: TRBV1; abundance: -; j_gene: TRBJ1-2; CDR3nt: TGCACCACCCCCGGGAAAGGTGACTATGGCTACACCTTC; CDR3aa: CTTPGKGDYGYTF
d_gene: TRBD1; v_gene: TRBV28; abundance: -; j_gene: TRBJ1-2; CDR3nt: TGTGCCAGCATTTCTGGGACAGGTACTTTGGCCTTC; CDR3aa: CASISGTGTLAF
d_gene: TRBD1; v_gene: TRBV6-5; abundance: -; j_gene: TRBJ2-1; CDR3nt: TGTGCCAGCAGTCGAGGGGGCCCGTACAATGAGCAGTTCTTC; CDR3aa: CASSRGGPYNEQFF
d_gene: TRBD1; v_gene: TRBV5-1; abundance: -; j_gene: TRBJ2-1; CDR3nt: TGCGCCAGCAGCTTGGTGACAGGGCAGAATGAGCAGTTCTTC; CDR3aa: CASSLVTGQNEQFF
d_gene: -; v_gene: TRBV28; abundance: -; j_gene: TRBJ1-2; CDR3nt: TGTGCCAGCAGTTTGGGAGGCCGGGACTACACCTTC; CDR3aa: CASSLGGRDYTF
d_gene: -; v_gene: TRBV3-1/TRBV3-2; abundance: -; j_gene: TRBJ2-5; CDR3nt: TGTGCCAGCAGTCAGGGGACCCAGTACTTC; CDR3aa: CASSQGTQYF
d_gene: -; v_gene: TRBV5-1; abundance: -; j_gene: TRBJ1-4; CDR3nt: TGCGCCAGCAGCTTGGAGGCGGGGGCCCTTGAGGAAAAACTGTTTTTT; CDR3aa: CASSLEAGALEEKLFF
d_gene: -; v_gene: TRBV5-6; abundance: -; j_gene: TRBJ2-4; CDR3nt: TGTGCCAGCGGAGCGGGCACAAACATTCAGTACTTC; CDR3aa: CASGAGTNIQYF
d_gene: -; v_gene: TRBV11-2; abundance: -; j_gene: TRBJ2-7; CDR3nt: TGTGCCAGCAGCTTAGTCCGGGACTCAGACTCCTACGAGCAGTACTTC; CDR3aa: CASSLVRDSDSYEQYF
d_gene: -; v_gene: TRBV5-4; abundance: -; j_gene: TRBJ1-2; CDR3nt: TGTGCCAGCAGCTTGGACGGGGGGCAGGTCGGCTACACCTTC; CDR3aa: CASSLDGGQVGYTF
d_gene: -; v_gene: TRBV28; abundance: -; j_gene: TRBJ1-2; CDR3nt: TGTGCCAGCACCCCCGTAGGGGTCTCCGATGGCTACACCTTC; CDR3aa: CASTPVGVSDGYTF